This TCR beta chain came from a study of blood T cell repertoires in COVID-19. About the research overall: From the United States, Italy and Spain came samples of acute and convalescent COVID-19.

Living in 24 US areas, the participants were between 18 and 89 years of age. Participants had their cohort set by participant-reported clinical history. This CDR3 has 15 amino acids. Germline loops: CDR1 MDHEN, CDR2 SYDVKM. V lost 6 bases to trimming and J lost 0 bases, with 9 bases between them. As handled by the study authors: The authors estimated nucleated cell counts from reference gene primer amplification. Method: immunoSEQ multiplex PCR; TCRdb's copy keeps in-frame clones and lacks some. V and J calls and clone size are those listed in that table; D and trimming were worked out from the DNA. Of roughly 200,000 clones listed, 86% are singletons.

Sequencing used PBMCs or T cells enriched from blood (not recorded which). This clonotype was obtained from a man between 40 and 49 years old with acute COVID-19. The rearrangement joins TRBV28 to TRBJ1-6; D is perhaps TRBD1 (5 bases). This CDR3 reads CASRGGTSYNSPLHF. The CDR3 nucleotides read TGTGCCAGCAGAGGCGGGACCTCCTATAATTCACCCCTCCACTTT. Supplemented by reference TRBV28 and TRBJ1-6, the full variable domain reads DVKVTQSSRYLVKRTGEKVFLECVQDMDHENMFWYRQDPGLGLRLIYFSYDVKMKEKGDIPEGYSVSREKKERFSLILESASTNQTSMYLCASRGGTSYNSPLHFGNGTRLTVT.